The 4 T cell receptor beta chains listed next were all sequenced from one sample in a study of blood T cell repertoires in COVID-19. Sequenced by immunoSEQ multiplex PCR; TCRdb stores in-frame clones only, minus some. The sample carries some 150,000 clones, 80% to 85% recorded once. Input material: PBMCs or T cells enriched from blood (not recorded which). The receptors stem from a woman aged 50 to 60 who had been exposed to COVID-19.

The rearrangement joins TRBV18 to TRBJ2-5, with 12 bases lining up with TRBD1. This CDR3 region has 19 residues. V was pared by 2 bases and J by 5 bases, with 15 bases of the junction left unmatched. Germline V lookup: CDR1 KGHSH, CDR2 LQKENI. In nucleotides, the CDR3 is TGTGCCAGCTCACCAGACCCCGGGACAGGGGGCTTTAGGACGGAGACCCAGTACTTC. This gives the protein CASSPDPGTGGFRTETQYF.

The rearrangement uses TRBV6-6 and TRBJ2-7; D ambiguous. The V and J ends lost 5 bases and 0 bases respectively, with 11 bases between them. The CDR3 has 14 amino acids. Looked up from germline, CDR1 is MNHNY and CDR2 is SVGAGI (reference sequence). The CDR3 coding sequence is TGTGCCAGCAGTCGATCACGGTCCTCCTACGAGCAGTACTTC. It yields the protein CASSRSRSSYEQYF.

The CDR3 region has the DNA TGTGCCAGCAGCCCTCCGGGACAGGGTCGAGATGGCTACACCTTC. The encoded protein is CASSPPGQGRDGYTF. V is TRBV4-2 and J is TRBJ1-2; the match to TRBD1 covers 9 bases. This CDR3 has 15 residues. Germline assignment: CDR1 LGHNA and CDR2 YNFKEQ. V lost 4 bases, J lost 6 bases, and 9 bases stayed unmatched.

This chain uses TRBV7-2 with TRBJ2-3; TRBD2 might be the D (6 bases). Germline V CDR1 and CDR2: SGHTA, FQGNSA. This CDR3 is 17 amino acids long. V lost 2 bases and J 2 bases, leaving 17 bases between the germline ends. The CDR3: CASSLLSRGPNTDTQYF. CDR3 in DNA: TGTGCCAGCAGCTTACTGTCGCGGGGTCCAAACACAGATACGCAGTATTTT.